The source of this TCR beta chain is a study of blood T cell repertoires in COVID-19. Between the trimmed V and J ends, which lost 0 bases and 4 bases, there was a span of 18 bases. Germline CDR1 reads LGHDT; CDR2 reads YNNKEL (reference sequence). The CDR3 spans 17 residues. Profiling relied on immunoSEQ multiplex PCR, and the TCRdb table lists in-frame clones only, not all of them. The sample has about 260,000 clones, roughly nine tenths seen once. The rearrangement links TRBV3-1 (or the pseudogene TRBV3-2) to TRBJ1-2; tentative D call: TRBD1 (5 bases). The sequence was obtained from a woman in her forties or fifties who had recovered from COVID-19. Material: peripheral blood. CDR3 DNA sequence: TGTGCCAGCAGCCAAGATAGGCGTGCGGGGACCTCCTATGGCTACACCTTC. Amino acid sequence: CASSQDRRAGTSYGYTF.